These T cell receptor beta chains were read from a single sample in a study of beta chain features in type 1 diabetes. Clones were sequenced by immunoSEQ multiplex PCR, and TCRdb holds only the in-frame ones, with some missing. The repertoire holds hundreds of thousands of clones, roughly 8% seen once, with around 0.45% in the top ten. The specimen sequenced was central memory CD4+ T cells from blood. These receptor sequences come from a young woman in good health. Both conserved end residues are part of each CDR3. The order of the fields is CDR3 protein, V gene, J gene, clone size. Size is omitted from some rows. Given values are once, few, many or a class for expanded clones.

CASSPSSETQYF	TRBV7-2	TRBJ2-5	few
CASIKDTGELFF	TRBV19	TRBJ2-2	few
CASSLLTGRRGTGELFF	TRBV11-2	TRBJ2-2	-
CASSHQQGAYEQYF	TRBV4-3	-	-
CASSPAFSGRHEAFF	TRBV18	TRBJ1-1	few
CASSYRSLGKNEQYF	TRBV6-5	-	few
CASSLDRSQPQHF	TRBV11-2	TRBJ1-5	-
CASSLESSVDEQFF	TRBV5-1	TRBJ2-1	few
CASSGQVNVRTYEQYF	TRBV7-2	TRBJ2-7	-
CATKREASYNEQFF	TRBV7-2	TRBJ2-1	many
CASTSGGGAYEQYF	TRBV28	TRBJ2-7	few
CASSRGQGTSNQPQHF	TRBV28	TRBJ1-5	many
CASSESRDRVDEQYF	TRBV25-1	TRBJ2-7	-
CASSPDGNNYGYTF	TRBV28	TRBJ1-2	-
CASSRIQGNTEAFF	TRBV7-9	TRBJ1-1	many
CASSLGQQGSPLHF	TRBV4-2	TRBJ1-6	-
CASSLGTGRYYEQYF	TRBV5-1	TRBJ2-7	few
CASSANHRRDEQFF	TRBV9	TRBJ2-1	-
CASGKGDREAEAFF	TRBV4-2	TRBJ1-1	few
CSVGARGETQYF	TRBV29-1	TRBJ2-5	-
CASSYATGGASEEQYF	TRBV6-5	TRBJ2-7	few
CSVSGGTYNEQFF	TRBV29-1	TRBJ2-1	few
CATSSRSGTSGRLHYEQYF	TRBV15	TRBJ2-7	few
CASSQDAGQGNYEQYF	TRBV14	TRBJ2-7	many
CAIKNPAGGPGLATDTQYF	TRBV10-3	TRBJ2-3	-
CASSLVGGRADEQFF	TRBV11-1	TRBJ2-1	many
CASSLSGGAWTEQFF	TRBV27	TRBJ2-1	few
CASSYPAQVGSEQYF	TRBV10-2	TRBJ2-7	few
CASSPIGTAEKLFF	TRBV28	TRBJ1-4	many
CASILQSSYNEQFF	TRBV6-1	TRBJ2-1	-
CASSWASGGYEQYF	TRBV5-1	TRBJ2-7	few
CATSRGNTGGANIQYF	TRBV15	TRBJ2-4	few
CASSWDRAYEQYF	TRBV5-4	TRBJ2-7	few